Shown below are 26 T cell receptor beta chains from a single sample sequenced in a study of Ad26.COV2.S vaccination and SARS-CoV-2 variants. Treatment specified: around 19 received Ad26.COV2.S at low or high dose, single or two shots; five or six received placebo; per-sample allocation not given. Specimen acquisition occurred on day 63 following the initial vaccine or placebo injection. The table came from immunoSEQ multiplex PCR; TCRdb's copy has only in-frame clones and leaves some out. The table shows hundreds of thousands of clones, with more than 70% occurring only once. Sequences were derived from peripheral blood, sampled in a trial of Ad26.COV2.S vaccine versus placebo. The origin of the receptors is a person between 18 and 65 years old who received the Ad26.COV2.S COVID-19 vaccine or a placebo.

V gene TRBV6-5 combines with J gene TRBJ2-7; 13 nucleotides match TRBD2. The length of the CDR3 is 16 residues. Losses at the gene ends were 2 bases for V and 4 bases for J; bases not matched to a gene: 5. CDR1 MNHEY and CDR2 SVGAGI come from the germline V gene. The CDR3, as DNA: TGTGCCAGCAGTTACACCACGGGACTAGCGGGATACGAGCAGTACTTC. Its protein product is CASSYTTGLAGYEQYF.

This clone was seen once. This rearrangement joins TRBV10-3 to TRBJ2-3; D is ambiguous. The CDR3 loop spans 15 amino acids. V lost 0 bases to trimming and J lost 0 bases, with 7 bases between them. Germline-derived CDR1 and CDR2 are ENHRY and SYGVKD. This chain's CDR3 is CAISESLGSTDTQYF. The DNA for the CDR3 is TGTGCCATCAGTGAGTCCCTAGGAAGCACAGATACGCAGTATTTT.

This sequence joins TRBV10-1 and TRBJ2-7; 7 bases map to TRBD1. The germline gives CDR1 WNHNN, CDR2 SYGVQD (reference sequence). V lost 3 bases, J lost 7 bases, and 6 bases stayed unmatched. The CDR3 has 13 residues. CDR3 sequence reads: CASSERGLGEQYF. DNA for the CDR3: TGCGCCAGCAGTGAAAGGGGGCTGGGTGAGCAGTACTTC.

The chain joins TRBV6-2 or TRBV6-3 to TRBJ1-1, with 7 bases lining up with TRBD1. The CDR3 loop spans 16 amino acids. Germline-derived CDR1 and CDR2 are MNHEY and SVGEGT. V lost 5 bases and J lost 2; bases outside the gene matches: 11. The CDR3 loop is CASSRPGQRGNTEAFF. CDR3 DNA sequence: TGTGCCAGCAGTCGTCCGGGACAGCGAGGAAACACTGAAGCTTTCTTT.

In this sample, this clone turned up a few times. The V call is TRBV11-2, the J call TRBJ1-1, with unresolved D. The CDR3 loop spans 13 amino acids. The germline V gene has CDR1 SGHAT and CDR2 FQNNGV. V lost 4 bases and J lost 3, with 9 bases in between. The CDR3 is CASSSGLDTEAFF. The CDR3, as DNA: TGTGCCAGCAGCTCCGGCCTCGACACTGAAGCTTTCTTT.

The gene calls are TRBV7-9 and TRBJ1-2, with D hard to call. This CDR3 spans 16 amino acids. Germline CDR1 reads SEHNR; CDR2 reads FQNEAQ (reference sequence). Deletions cut 1 base from V and 0 bases from J, with 12 bases between. DNA of the CDR3: TGTGCCAGCAGCTTAGGGGCCGAGTTAGCTAACTATGGCTACACCTTC. It specifies CASSLGAELANYGYTF. Full variable domain (rest looked up from reference TRBV7-9 and TRBJ1-2): DTGVSQNPRHKITKRGQNVTFRCDPISEHNRLYWYRQTLGQGPEFLTYFQNEAQLEKSRLLSDRFSAERPKGSFSTLEIQRTEQGDSAMYLCASSLGAELANYGYTFGSGTRLTVV.

The chain combines TRBV5-1 with TRBJ2-5; 8 bases are a match to TRBD2. J gave up 5 bases and V 0 bases, and 6 bases lay outside the gene matches. The CDR3 consists of 15 residues. Germline loops: CDR1 SGHRS, CDR2 YFSETQ. The CDR3 DNA sequence: TGCGCCAGCAGCTTGGGAGCGGGAGTTTGGGAGACCCAGTACTTC. Amino acids: CASSLGAGVWETQYF.

The V call is TRBV2, the J call TRBJ2-7; 7 bases fit TRBD1. The CDR3 consists of 15 residues. Germline V gene data show CDR1 as SNHLY and CDR2 as FYNNEI. V was pared by 7 bases and J by 2 bases, with 11 bases of the junction left unmatched. The CDR3 sequence: CASKEANRGPYEQYF. CDR3 coding DNA: TGTGCCAGCAAAGAGGCTAACAGGGGACCCTACGAGCAGTACTTC.

The J gene is TRBJ2-2, the V gene TRBV6-5; 8 positions agree with TRBD2. Germline CDR1 MNHEY, CDR2 SVGAGI. The CDR3 consists of 15 residues. J gave up 5 bases and V 2 bases, and 4 bases lay outside the gene matches. The CDR3, as DNA: TGTGCCAGCAGTTACAAGCGGGGGAATACCGGGGAGCTGTTTTTT. It specifies CASSYKRGNTGELFF.

This sequence joins TRBV19 and TRBJ1-1; D perhaps matches TRBD1 (5 bases). V was trimmed by 6 bases and J by 6 bases, leaving 11 bases between them. The CDR3 is 12 residues long. From germline, CDR1 is LNHDA and CDR2 SQIVND (reference sequence). Written as DNA, the CDR3 is TGTGCCAGTAGCCCGAGGGGACCTGAAGCTTTCTTT. Translated, it gives CASSPRGPEAFF.

The chain employs TRBV7-2 and TRBJ1-5; 12 bases match TRBD1. From germline, CDR1 is SGHTA and CDR2 FQGNSA. The CDR3 sequence is 16 residues long. V lost 3 bases and J lost 6; bases outside the gene matches: 6. CDR3 in DNA: TGTGCCAGCAGCTTCGGGGGGACAGGGGGCGGTCAGCCCCAGCATTTT. Its protein is CASSFGGTGGGQPQHF.

The CDR3 DNA is TGTGCCTGGAGGGACCTAGCAGGCTATTCTGGCTACACCTTC. It encodes CAWRDLAGYSGYTF. J is TRBJ1-2 and V is TRBV30; no reliable D call. CDR1 and CDR2 from the germline V gene are GTSNPN and SVGIG (reference sequence). V lost 3 bases and J lost 7, with 18 bases in between. There are 14 residues in the CDR3.

The rearrangement joins TRBV24-1 to TRBJ1-5; TRBD1 matches 8 bases. The CDR3 sequence is 15 residues long. V lost 3 bases to trimming and J lost 6 bases; unmatched junction nucleotides: 6. Germline loops: CDR1 KGHDR, CDR2 SFDVKD. The CDR3 loop is CATSDPDRGRQPQHF. In DNA, the CDR3 is TGTGCCACCAGTGATCCCGACAGGGGACGTCAGCCCCAGCATTTT.

The rearrangement uses TRBV3-1 (or the pseudogene TRBV3-2) and TRBJ2-7, with TRBD2 matching 8 bases. Looked up from germline, CDR1 is LGHDT and CDR2 is YNNKEL (reference sequence). This CDR3 spans 15 amino acids. Trimming removed 7 bases from V and 0 bases from J; junction bases left unmatched: 8. The CDR3 DNA reads TGTGCCAGCAAACCGGGGGGGACGGACTCCTACGAGCAGTACTTC. Amino acids: CASKPGGTDSYEQYF.

This chain connects TRBV6-5 to TRBJ1-4, with D maybe TRBD1 (6 bases). CDR1 is MNHEY and CDR2 is SVGAGI in the germline V gene. Trimming stripped 5 bases from V and 8 bases from J, with 18 bases between. The CDR3 is 15 residues long. The CDR3, as DNA: TGTGCCAGCAGTCCCCCTGGGGCAGGGGAAGAAAAACTGTTTTTT. Its protein is CASSPPGAGEEKLFF.

V and J are TRBV18 and TRBJ1-3; no clear D gene. This CDR3 has 15 residues. V gave up 0 bases and J gave up 7 bases, with 13 bases separating them. Germline V gene lookup returns CDR1 KGHSH and CDR2 LQKENI. Written as DNA, the CDR3 is TGTGCCAGCTCACCACCTGCCTCAAGTGGGAACACCATATATTTT. Translating gives CASSPPASSGNTIYF.

The chain uses TRBV7-2 and TRBJ2-3, with TRBD2 matching 10 bases. V shed 5 bases, J shed 9 bases, and the junction held 11 bases outside the gene matches. The length of the CDR3 is 15 residues. Germline CDR1 and CDR2: SGHTA and FQGNSA. The CDR3 nucleotides read TGTGCCAGCAGCGGAGCGGGGGGGCCCGCCCTGACGCAGTATTTT. Translating it yields CASSGAGGPALTQYF.

The rearrangement links TRBV5-1 to TRBJ2-7; D tentatively fits TRBD1 or TRBD2 (6 bases each). Germline V lookup: CDR1 SGHRS, CDR2 YFSETQ. Trimming removed 0 bases from V and 4 bases from J, with 11 bases in between. The CDR3 is made up of 14 amino acids. The CDR3 DNA reads TGCGCCAGCAGCTTGGGAGGGGGGCCTTACGAGCAGTACTTC. Translation gives CASSLGGGPYEQYF.

The chain employs TRBV3-1 (or the pseudogene TRBV3-2) and TRBJ2-7, with 10 positions matching TRBD1. The CDR3 length is 16 residues. CDR1 and CDR2 from the germline V gene are LGHDT and YNNKEL (reference sequence). V lost 0 bases, J lost 2 bases, and 4 bases stayed unmatched. The CDR3 coding sequence is TGTGCCAGCAGCCAAGATCTGGGGACAGGGGCCTACGAGCAGTACTTC. Its translation is CASSQDLGTGAYEQYF.

V and J are TRBV7-9 and TRBJ1-1; TRBD1 matches 11 bases. V shed 5 bases and J 0 bases; nucleotides not matched to a gene: 11. Per the germline V gene, CDR1 is SEHNR and CDR2 is FQNEAQ (reference sequence). The CDR3 sequence is 18 residues long. CDR3 in DNA: TGTGCCAGCAGCGGAGGACAGGGGGCCCTGTCCATGAACACTGAAGCTTTCTTT. Encoded protein: CASSGGQGALSMNTEAFF.

A word on this clone: Additional DNA sequences in this sample encode the identical CDR3. This chain links TRBV7-2 with TRBJ1-1, with D possibly matching TRBD1 (5 bases). From germline, CDR1 is SGHTA and CDR2 FQGNSA. CDR3 length equals 13 residues. V was shortened by 6 bases and J by 4 bases, with 12 bases between the two germline ends. Written as DNA, the CDR3 is TGTGCCAGCAGTTCCCAGGGAGGCACTGAAGCTTTCTTT. Its translation: CASSSQGGTEAFF.

This chain links TRBV19 with TRBJ2-6, with TRBD1 as a possible D gene (5 bases). Germline V gives CDR1 LNHDA, CDR2 SQIVND (reference sequence). The CDR3 length is 16 residues. V was cut by 7 bases and J by 0 bases, with 13 bases left in between. Written as DNA, the CDR3 is TGTGCCAGTACCAGACAGACAGTCTCTGGGGCCAACGTCCTGACTTTC. Translating gives CASTRQTVSGANVLTF.

As regards this clone: This same CDR3 is encoded by further DNA sequences in the sample. V usage is TRBV5-1 and J usage is TRBJ1-1, with no clear D. Germline CDR1 SGHRS, CDR2 YFSETQ. This CDR3 comprises 14 residues. The V and J ends lost 0 bases and 3 bases respectively, with 9 bases between them. In nucleotides, the CDR3 is TGCGCCAGCAGCTTGGGGCAGGTAGACACTGAAGCTTTCTTT. Its translation is CASSLGQVDTEAFF.

CDR3 DNA sequence: TGTGCCAGCAGCTTAGTATCTGGTCCTAGCGGGGCCCTCGAGCAGTTCTTC. It translates to CASSLVSGPSGALEQFF. The V call is TRBV11-2, the J call TRBJ2-1, with 9 bases fitting TRBD2. CDR3 size: 17 residues. Germline trimming cut 1 base from V and 10 bases from J; bases unmatched to any gene: 14. Per germline, CDR1 SGHAT and CDR2 FQNNGV.

V is TRBV11-3 and J is TRBJ2-2; no reliable D call. The CDR3 length is 13 residues. Per germline, CDR1 SGHNT and CDR2 YENEEA. Trimming removed 5 bases from V and 7 bases from J, with 11 bases in between. Here the CDR3 reads CASSRTSVGELFF. The CDR3 DNA follows: TGTGCCAGCAGCCGTACAAGCGTCGGGGAGCTGTTTTTT.

This clone was seen a handful of times. V gene TRBV30 combines with J gene TRBJ2-7; D is undetermined. The ends were cut back, 0 bases at V and 5 bases at J, with 5 bases in the middle. Germline loops: CDR1 GTSNPN, CDR2 SVGIG (reference sequence). This CDR3 is 11 amino acids long. CDR3 bases: TGTGCCTGGAGTGTAGTCGACGAGCAGTACTTC. Its translation is CAWSVVDEQYF.